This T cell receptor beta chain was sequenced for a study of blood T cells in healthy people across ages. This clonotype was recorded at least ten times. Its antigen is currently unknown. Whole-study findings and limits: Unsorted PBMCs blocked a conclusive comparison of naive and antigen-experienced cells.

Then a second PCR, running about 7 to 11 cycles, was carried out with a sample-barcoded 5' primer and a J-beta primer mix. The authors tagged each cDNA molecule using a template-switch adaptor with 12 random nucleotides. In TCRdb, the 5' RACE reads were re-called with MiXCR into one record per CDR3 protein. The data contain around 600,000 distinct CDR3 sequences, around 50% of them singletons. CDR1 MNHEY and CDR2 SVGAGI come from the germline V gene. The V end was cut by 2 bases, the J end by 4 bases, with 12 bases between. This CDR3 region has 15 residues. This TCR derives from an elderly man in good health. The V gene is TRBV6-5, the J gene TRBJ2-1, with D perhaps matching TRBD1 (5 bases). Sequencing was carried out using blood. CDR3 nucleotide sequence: TGTGCCAGCAGTTACGACAGCGCCACTTACAATGAGCAGTTCTTC. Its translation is CASSYDSATYNEQFF.